This entry lists 26 T cell receptor beta chains sequenced from one sample in a study of blood T cell repertoires in COVID-19. Data came from immunoSEQ multiplex PCR; TCRdb stores just in-frame clones and leaves some out. The table lists 65,000 to 85,000 clones, around 90% of them singletons. The source material was peripheral blood. These receptors came from a human donor in a cohort sampled during active COVID-19.

The chain joins TRBV14 to TRBJ1-2; 7 nucleotides match TRBD1. CDR3 length: 14 residues. V lost 0 bases, J lost 6 bases, and 4 bases stayed unmatched. The V gene's germline CDR1 is SGHDN and CDR2 FVKESK. CDR3 protein: CASSQDLGTDGYTF. CDR3 coding DNA: TGTGCCAGCAGCCAAGATTTGGGGACAGATGGCTACACCTTC.

This chain uses TRBV6-2 or TRBV6-3 with TRBJ2-7, with 11 bases matching TRBD2. J was trimmed by 3 bases and V by 5 bases; bases with no gene match: 9. The CDR3 sequence is 16 residues long. Germline V lookup: CDR1 MNHEY, CDR2 SVGEGT. CDR3 nucleotides: TGTGCCAGCAGTAGCCTGGGACTAGCGGATCTCTACGAGCAGTACTTC. Translated: CASSSLGLADLYEQYF.

The J gene is TRBJ2-3, the V gene TRBV11-2; 7 positions agree with TRBD1. The V gene's germline CDR1 is SGHAT and CDR2 FQNNGV. The CDR3 sequence is 14 residues long. Trimming removed 3 bases from V and 1 base from J; junction bases left unmatched: 1. CDR3 bases: TGTGCCAGCAGCTTCGGGACAGGCACAGATACGCAGTATTTT. It translates to CASSFGTGTDTQYF. The full variable domain, its missing parts supplied by reference TRBV11-2 and TRBJ2-3, is EAGVAQSPRYKIIEKRQSVAFWCNPISGHATLYWYQQILGQGPKLLIQFQNNGVVDDSQLPKDRFSAERLKGVDSTLKIQPAKLEDSAVYLCASSFGTGTDTQYFGPGTRLTVL.

The chain recombines TRBV2 with TRBJ2-5; possibly TRBD2 for D (6 bases). The ends were cut back, 6 bases at V and 3 bases at J, with 11 bases in the middle. The germline CDR1 and CDR2 sequences are SNHLY and FYNNEI. The CDR3 has 13 amino acids. The CDR3 nucleotides read TGTGCCAGCAGGTACGGCGGGGAAGAGACCCAGTACTTC. Its translation: CASRYGGEETQYF. Filled out from reference TRBV2 and TRBJ2-5, the complete variable domain reads EPEVTQTPSHQVTQMGQEVILRCVPISNHLYFYWYRQILGQKVEFLVSFYNNEISEKSEIFDDQFSVERPDGSNFTLKIRSTKLEDSAMYFCASRYGGEETQYFGPGTRLLVL.

The chain is built from TRBV5-1 and TRBJ2-1, with 16 bases lining up with TRBD2. The CDR3 loop spans 18 amino acids. Germline V gene sequence: CDR1 SGHRS, CDR2 YFSETQ. V trimming: 2 bases; J trimming: 7 bases; junction bases outside the gene matches: 9. The CDR3 bases are TGCGCCAGCAGCTTTCAGGGACTAGCGGGAGGGCCGAGGAATGAGCAGTTCTTC. It is translated as CASSFQGLAGGPRNEQFF.

The chain uses TRBV5-4 and TRBJ1-2; D not resolved. CDR3 size: 14 residues. Germline V CDR1 and CDR2: SGHNT, YYREEE (reference sequence). Trimming cost V 3 bases and J 0 bases, with 9 bases left between them. CDR3 protein: CASSSEGTNYGYTF. In nucleotides, the CDR3 is TGTGCCAGCAGCTCGGAGGGAACTAACTATGGCTACACCTTC.

This clone has just a few counts. The chain has TRBV12-3 or TRBV12-4 and TRBJ1-2, with a possible D match to TRBD1 (5 bases). This CDR3 region has 13 residues. The V and J ends lost 7 bases and 4 bases respectively, with 13 bases between them. The CDR3 region is CASTHRNFYGYTF. The CDR3 DNA sequence: TGTGCCAGCACTCACAGGAATTTCTATGGCTACACCTTC.

The gene calls are TRBV6-6 and TRBJ2-7; the match to TRBD2 covers 12 bases. Germline V gene sequence: CDR1 MNHNY, CDR2 SVGAGI (reference sequence). The CDR3 totals 16 residues. V was clipped by 6 bases and J by 3 bases; unmatched bases: 9. The CDR3 spells CASRPPTSGRGYEQYF. The CDR3 DNA reads as TGTGCCAGCAGACCCCCGACTAGCGGGAGAGGCTACGAGCAGTACTTC.

The CDR3 loop is CASSLDTGSGYTF. The CDR3 DNA reads TGTGCCAGCAGTTTAGATACAGGGTCTGGCTACACCTTC. The V call is TRBV12-3 or TRBV12-4, the J call TRBJ1-2; weak D call: TRBD1 (6 bases). The ends were cut back, 1 base at V and 7 bases at J, with 10 bases in the middle. The CDR3 is 13 residues long.

The chain couples TRBV4-1 to TRBJ1-6; no definite D call. Trimming shortened V by 0 bases and J by 13 bases, and 10 bases separated the two germline ends. The CDR3 totals 13 residues. Germline V CDR1 and CDR2: MGHRA, YSYEKL. CDR3 DNA: TGCGCCAGCAGCCAAGAATGGGGAGGTCCCCTCCACTTT. Its translation is CASSQEWGGPLHF.

The chain links TRBV5-6 to TRBJ1-5; 7 positions match TRBD1. Looked up from germline, CDR1 is SGHDT and CDR2 is YYEEEE. This CDR3 region has 16 residues. After removal of 2 bases from V and 7 bases from J, the junction contained 12 bases not matched to a gene. The CDR3 here is CASSFRGVVVLQPQHF. CDR3 coding DNA: TGTGCCAGCAGCTTCAGGGGGGTGGTAGTTCTCCAGCCCCAGCATTTT.

This chain joins TRBV28 and TRBJ2-1; D possibly corresponds to TRBD2 (6 bases). The CDR3 contains 16 residues. V lost 6 bases and J lost 4, with 19 bases in between. Germline CDR1 and CDR2: MDHEN and SYDVKM. The CDR3 protein is CASRHPSGGGYNEQFF. For the CDR3, the DNA is TGTGCCAGCAGGCATCCGAGCGGAGGAGGGTACAATGAGCAGTTCTTC.

In its sample, this clone was seen once. Other DNA sequences in this specimen translate into the identical CDR3. V usage is TRBV7-9 and J usage is TRBJ1-2, with D tentatively TRBD1 (5 bases). CDR1 is SEHNR, CDR2 FQNEAQ, per germline (reference sequence). The CDR3 contains 14 residues. V was pared by 3 bases and J by 4 bases, with 12 bases between. CDR3 nucleotides: TGTGCCAGCAGCTTTACCGGCGGGGGCTATGGCTACACCTTC. This translates into CASSFTGGGYGYTF. The whole variable domain, remainder taken from reference TRBV7-9 and TRBJ1-2, is DTGVSQNPRHKITKRGQNVTFRCDPISEHNRLYWYRQTLGQGPEFLTYFQNEAQLEKSRLLSDRFSAERPKGSFSTLEIQRTEQGDSAMYLCASSFTGGGYGYTFGSGTRLTVV.

The rearrangement links TRBV5-1 to TRBJ1-1; D possibly corresponds to TRBD1 (6 bases). V dropped 0 bases and J dropped 4 bases, with 16 bases sitting between them. The CDR3 is 16 amino acids. The V gene's germline CDR1 is SGHRS and CDR2 YFSETQ. The CDR3 reads CASSLEGSAGATEAFF. Here the CDR3 DNA reads TGCGCCAGCAGCTTGGAGGGGTCGGCGGGGGCCACTGAAGCTTTCTTT.

The chain is built from TRBV10-3 and TRBJ2-7, with 10 bases aligning to TRBD1. This CDR3 has 14 residues. Germline CDR1 ENHRY, CDR2 SYGVKD. V gave up 4 bases and J gave up 3 bases; unmatched junction bases: 3. CDR3 amino acids: CAISARDRGYEQYF. The CDR3 DNA is TGTGCCATCAGTGCGAGGGACAGGGGCTACGAGCAGTACTTC.

The chain joins TRBV18 to TRBJ2-7, with D maybe TRBD2 (6 bases). The CDR3 is made up of 16 amino acids. Germline lookup yields CDR1 KGHSH and CDR2 LQKENI. The V and J ends lost 3 bases and 6 bases respectively, with 21 bases between them. CDR3 region: CASSPVRGPILGEQYF. The CDR3 region has the DNA TGTGCCAGCTCACCCGTGCGGGGCCCCATACTCGGCGAGCAGTACTTC.

This clone occurred a few times. This chain uses TRBV10-3 with TRBJ1-1; 8 nucleotides align to TRBD1. This CDR3 has 13 amino acids. Germline CDR1 reads ENHRY; CDR2 reads SYGVKD. Losses at the gene ends were 9 bases for V and 0 bases for J; bases not matched to a gene: 3. The CDR3 here is CAMTGAMNTEAFF. CDR3 coding DNA: TGTGCCATGACAGGGGCGATGAACACTGAAGCTTTCTTT.

V usage is TRBV10-1 and J usage is TRBJ2-5, with a tentative D call TRBD1 (6 bases). Trimming took 0 bases from V and 4 from J, leaving 15 bases between them. Germline values: CDR1 WNHNN, CDR2 SYGVQD (reference sequence). This CDR3 spans 16 amino acids. Written as DNA, the CDR3 is TGCGCCAGCAGTGAGTCTTTTACAGGGCGAAGAGAGACCCAGTACTTC. It encodes CASSESFTGRRETQYF.

As regards this clone: Other DNA sequences in this specimen translate into the identical CDR3. The rearrangement uses TRBV7-9 and TRBJ1-5; no clear D gene. From germline, CDR1 is SEHNR and CDR2 FQNEAQ (reference sequence). CDR3 size: 14 residues. The V and J ends lost 1 base and 7 bases respectively, with 11 bases between them. The CDR3, as DNA: TGTGCCAGCAGCTTAGGGGCGGGTCGGCAGCCCCAGCATTTT. Translated, it gives CASSLGAGRQPQHF.

The chain joins TRBV19 to TRBJ1-2; 9 bases match TRBD1. With V trimmed by 0 bases and J by 4 bases, 12 bases remained unmatched. The germline gives CDR1 LNHDA, CDR2 SQIVND (reference sequence). There are 18 residues in the CDR3. The CDR3 nucleotides read TGTGCCAGTAGTATAGATCAGCTTCACAGGGGGCGCCTCTATGGCTACACCTTC. It specifies CASSIDQLHRGRLYGYTF.

The genes are TRBV2 and TRBJ2-3; D is unresolved. The CDR3 has 12 residues. The germline V and J ends were trimmed by 1 base and 14 bases, with 13 bases remaining between them. CDR1 is SNHLY, CDR2 FYNNEI, per germline. The CDR3 coding sequence is TGTGCCAGCAGTGAAGGAGCGAGAAAGCGGTATTTT. Translating it yields CASSEGARKRYF.

The chain employs TRBV9 and TRBJ2-5; TRBD2 aligns across 9 bases. V dropped 2 bases and J dropped 4; count of bases not matched to a gene: 6. This CDR3 is built from 15 residues. Germline CDR1 SGDLS, CDR2 YYNGEE. The CDR3, as DNA: TGTGCCAGCAGCGTCCGCGGCGGGGGGGTAGAGACCCAGTACTTC. It codes for CASSVRGGGVETQYF.

The rearrangement joins TRBV19 to TRBJ2-7, with TRBD2 matching 12 bases. CDR3 length: 14 residues. Germline CDR1 reads LNHDA; CDR2 reads SQIVND (reference sequence). V was pared by 10 bases and J by 9 bases, with 13 bases of the junction left unmatched. The CDR3 bases are TGTGCCACCACAGGACTAGCGGGATCGGCGGGGCAGTACTTC. This codes for CATTGLAGSAGQYF.

The chain employs TRBV4-1 and TRBJ2-1; TRBD2 agrees at 7 bases. CDR3 length: 15 residues. Germline V lookup: CDR1 MGHRA, CDR2 YSYEKL. Unmatched junction bases numbered 3, after V lost 0 bases and J lost 4 bases. CDR3 sequence reads: CASSQDWRGYNEQFF. CDR3 in DNA: TGCGCCAGCAGCCAAGATTGGCGGGGGTACAATGAGCAGTTCTTC.

This chain links TRBV6-5 with TRBJ1-2, with 10 bases aligning to TRBD1. V gave up 6 bases and J gave up 3 bases; unmatched junction bases: 7. The CDR3 contains 15 residues. Germline CDR1 reads MNHEY; CDR2 reads SVGAGI. The CDR3 here is CASRPTGGPYYGYTF. The CDR3 DNA is TGTGCCAGCAGGCCGACAGGGGGCCCCTACTATGGCTACACCTTC.

This clone was detected only a few times. The chain links TRBV7-9 to TRBJ1-1, with D possibly being TRBD1 (5 bases). This CDR3 contains 12 residues. V was trimmed by 1 base and J by 8 bases, leaving 8 bases between them. Germline V gene data show CDR1 as SEHNR and CDR2 as FQNEAQ (reference sequence). The CDR3 here is CASSLGTGEAFF. The CDR3 nucleotides are TGTGCCAGCAGCTTAGGCACAGGAGAAGCTTTCTTT.